Listed below are T cell receptor beta chains from one sample, sequenced in a study of T cell changes during pregnancy in multiple sclerosis. Measured with immunoSEQ multiplex PCR; TCRdb has only the in-frame clones, and not every one. The sample gives approximately 30,000 clones, roughly 90% of which show up once; around 4.4% is in the top ten. The input for sequencing was CD8+ T cells from peripheral blood mononuclear cells, taken after pregnancy. These receptors came from a female donor with multiple sclerosis, enrolled in a pregnancy study. Each CDR3 is given with its conserved first and last residue.

TRBV19	TRBJ2-1	CASSTITGTAEQFF
TRBV7-9	TRBJ2-2	CASSGRTENTGELFF
TRBV9	TRBJ1-5	CASSVGGGVGKPQHF
TRBV19	TRBJ1-1	CASSSQGWDTEAFF
TRBV7-8	TRBJ1-2	CASTPREPNYGYTF
TRBV4-2	TRBJ1-2	CASSQTGDLSNYGYTF
TRBV5-5	TRBJ2-7	CASSQDIPGSSYEQYF
TRBV10-3	TRBJ1-2	CATWRVVDGYTF
TRBV2	TRBJ2-3	CASSRGFTDTQYF
TRBV7-9	TRBJ1-1	CASSFGTEAFF
TRBV19	TRBJ1-1	CASQGVNTEAFF
TRBV6-5	TRBJ2-7	CASTGGVYEQYF
TRBV7-2	TRBJ2-1	CASSTPPGGVWNEQFF
TRBV19	TRBJ2-6	CASSIFAVTTSGANVLTF
TRBV6-1	TRBJ2-7	CASSEIVGTGEVGSYEQYF
TRBV19	TRBJ1-5	CASSIEGQGPRPQHF
TRBV4-2	TRBJ2-5	CASSQDGPLGGQETQYF
TRBV18	TRBJ1-3	CASSPTRDRLSGNTIYF
TRBV5-5	TRBJ1-5	CASSLVGSTGALIQPQHF
TRBV9	TRBJ2-2	CASKADTGELFF
TRBV7-2	TRBJ1-2	CASSGGGTGFSYGYTF
TRBV15	TRBJ2-3	CATSGGGLSTDTQYF
TRBV9	TRBJ2-3	CASSVARGGVDTQYF
TRBV7-6	TRBJ2-2	CASSRSGSGELFF
TRBV6-5	TRBJ1-2	CASSPGQGDYGYTF
TRBV11-2	TRBJ2-7	CASSLAGGLYEQYF
TRBV6-1	TRBJ1-3	CASSDRRDNSGNTIYF
TRBV5-5	TRBJ2-7	CASSQELGTGGDEQYF
TRBV2	TRBJ1-1	CASFIARAGTEAFF
TRBV2	TRBJ2-5	CASSPQRGGKETQYF
TRBV5-1	TRBJ2-7	CASSLAQGPLYEQYF
TRBV13	TRBJ1-4	CASTSASRGEKLFF
TRBV11-2	TRBJ2-7	CASSHRAHEQYF
TRBV2	TRBJ2-3	CASPSGGGADTQYF
TRBV6-5	TRBJ1-2	CASSYQAYYGYTF